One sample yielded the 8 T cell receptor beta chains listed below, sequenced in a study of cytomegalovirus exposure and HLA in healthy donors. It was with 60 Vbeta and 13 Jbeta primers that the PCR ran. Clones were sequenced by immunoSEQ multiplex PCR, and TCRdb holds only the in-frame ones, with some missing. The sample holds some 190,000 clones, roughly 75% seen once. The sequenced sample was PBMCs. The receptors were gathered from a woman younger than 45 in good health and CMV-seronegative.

CDR3 region: CASSILAGGSYQETQYF. The CDR3, as DNA: TGTGCCAGTAGTATCCTAGCGGGGGGCTCTTACCAAGAGACCCAGTACTTC. The chain recombines TRBV19 with TRBJ2-5, with TRBD2 matching over 11 bases. This CDR3 has 17 amino acids. V lost 3 bases to trimming and J lost 0 bases; unmatched junction nucleotides: 6. Germline loops: CDR1 LNHDA, CDR2 SQIVND (reference sequence). Full variable domain (remainder filled in from reference TRBV19 and TRBJ2-5): DGGITQSPKYLFRKEGQNVTLSCEQNLNHDAMYWYRQDPGQGLRLIYYSQIVNDFQKGDIAEGYSVSREKKESFPLTVTSAQKNPTAFYLCASSILAGGSYQETQYFGPGTRLLVL.

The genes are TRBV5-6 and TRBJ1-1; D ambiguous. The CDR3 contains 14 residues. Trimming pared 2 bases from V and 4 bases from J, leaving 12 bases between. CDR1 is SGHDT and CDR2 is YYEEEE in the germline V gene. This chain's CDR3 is CASSLGRRFTEAFF. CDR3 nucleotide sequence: TGTGCCAGCAGCTTAGGACGGAGGTTCACTGAAGCTTTCTTT.

DNA for the CDR3: TGTGCCAGCAGCTTTCCGGACAGGATGAACACTGAAGCTTTCTTT. This gives the protein CASSFPDRMNTEAFF. The rearrangement joins TRBV7-8 to TRBJ1-1, with 7 bases aligning to TRBD1. V lost 3 bases to trimming and J lost 0 bases; unmatched junction nucleotides: 4. CDR1 and CDR2 from the germline V gene are SGHVS and FQNEAQ. CDR3 length: 15 residues.

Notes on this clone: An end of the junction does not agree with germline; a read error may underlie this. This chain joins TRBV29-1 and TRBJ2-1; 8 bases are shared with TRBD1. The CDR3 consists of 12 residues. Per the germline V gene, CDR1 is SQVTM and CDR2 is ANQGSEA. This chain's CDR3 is CSVEDLQGAPVF. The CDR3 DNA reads TGCAGCGTTGAAGATCTGCAGGGGGCCCCGGTCTTC.

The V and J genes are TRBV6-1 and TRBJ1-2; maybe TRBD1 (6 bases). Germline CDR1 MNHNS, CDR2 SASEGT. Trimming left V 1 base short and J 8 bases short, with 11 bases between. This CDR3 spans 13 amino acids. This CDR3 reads CASSEGQALGYTF. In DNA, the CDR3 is TGTGCCAGCAGTGAAGGACAGGCACTAGGCTACACCTTC.

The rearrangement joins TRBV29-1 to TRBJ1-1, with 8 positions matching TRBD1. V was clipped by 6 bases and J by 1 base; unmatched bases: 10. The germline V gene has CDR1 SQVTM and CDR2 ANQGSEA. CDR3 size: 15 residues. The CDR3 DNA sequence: TGCAGCGTGGCACGACAGGGGAGAACGAACACTGAAGCTTTCTTT. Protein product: CSVARQGRTNTEAFF.

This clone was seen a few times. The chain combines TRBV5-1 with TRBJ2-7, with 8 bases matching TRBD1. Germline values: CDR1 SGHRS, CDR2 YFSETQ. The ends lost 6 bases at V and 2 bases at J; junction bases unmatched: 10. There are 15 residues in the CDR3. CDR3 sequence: CASTPGGGQTYEQYF. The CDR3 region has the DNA TGCGCCAGCACTCCAGGGGGCGGCCAAACCTACGAGCAGTACTTC.

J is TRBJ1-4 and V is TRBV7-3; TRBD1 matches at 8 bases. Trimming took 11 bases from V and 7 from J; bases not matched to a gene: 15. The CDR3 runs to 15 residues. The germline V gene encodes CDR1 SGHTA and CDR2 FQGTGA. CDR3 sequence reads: CADPPSGQVGEKLFF. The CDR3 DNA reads TGTGCCGACCCTCCGTCGGGACAGGTGGGTGAAAAACTGTTTTTT.